This entry lists 27 T cell receptor beta chains sequenced from one sample in a study of cytomegalovirus exposure and HLA in healthy donors. Primers included in the PCR were 60 Vbeta and 13 Jbeta primers. Repertoires were generated with immunoSEQ multiplex PCR, while TCRdb's copy carries only in-frame clones and drops some. The data contain about 150,000 clones, around 75% of them singletons. The material sequenced was PBMCs. These TCRs come from a male donor in good health and CMV-seronegative.

This chain connects TRBV11-1 to TRBJ1-2, with 10 positions matching TRBD1. The CDR3 length is 15 residues. Germline CDR1 and CDR2: SGHAT and FQDESV (reference sequence). Trimming at V came to 6 bases and at J to 2 bases, leaving 6 bases not matched to a gene. CDR3 region: CASSLDRGQNYGYTF. The CDR3 nucleotides are TGTGCCAGCAGTCTCGACAGGGGGCAGAACTATGGCTACACCTTC.

This chain connects TRBV6-5 to TRBJ1-5; TRBD1 agrees at 10 bases. CDR1 is MNHEY and CDR2 is SVGAGI in the germline V gene. This CDR3 is built from 14 residues. V dropped 2 bases and J dropped 8; count of bases not matched to a gene: 3. The CDR3 protein is CASSYGQGGEPQHF. The CDR3 DNA is TGTGCCAGCAGTTACGGACAGGGGGGTGAGCCCCAGCATTTT.

For this clone: An end of the junction differs from the germline gene, which may be a read error. The genes are TRBV7-9 and TRBJ1-2; 7 positions agree with TRBD1. This CDR3 spans 11 amino acids. Germline V gene sequence: CDR1 SEHNR, CDR2 FQNEAQ (reference sequence). CDR3 in amino acids: CSSRTGDGYTF. The CDR3 DNA is TGTTCCAGCCGGACAGGAGATGGCTACACCTTC.

This rearrangement joins TRBV11-3 to TRBJ2-3; the D is unclear. In germline, CDR1 is SGHNT, CDR2 YENEEA. CDR3 size: 12 residues. Trimming took off 5 bases at V and 6 bases at J, with 9 bases between the two ends. CDR3 in amino acids: CASSPPGDTQYF. CDR3 sequence (DNA): TGTGCCAGCAGCCCCCCTGGCGATACGCAGTATTTT.

The rearrangement links TRBV7-2 to TRBJ1-3; D remains unclear. This CDR3 is 15 amino acids long. V lost 0 bases, J lost 0 bases, and 6 bases lay in between. Germline V lookup: CDR1 SGHTA, CDR2 FQGNSA. The CDR3 nucleotides read TGTGCCAGCAGCTTAGCGTCCTCCTCTGGAAACACCATATATTTT. It codes for CASSLASSSGNTIYF.

The chain has TRBV5-8 and TRBJ2-7; the match to TRBD1 covers 7 bases. The CDR3 covers 13 residues. V lost 4 bases and J lost 1; bases outside the gene matches: 2. Per germline, CDR1 SGHTS and CDR2 YDEGEE. CDR3 sequence (DNA): TGTGCCAGCAGCCCGGGACAGTCCTACGAGCAGTACTTC. This encodes CASSPGQSYEQYF. The full variable domain, rest sourced from reference TRBV5-8 and TRBJ2-7, is EAGVTQSPTHLIKTRGQQATLRCSPISGHTSVYWYQQALGLGLQFLLWYDEGEERNRGNFPPRFSGRQFPNYSSELNVNALELEDSALYLCASSPGQSYEQYFGPGTRLTVT.

The DNA of the CDR3 is TGTGCCAGCAGCCACGAAACAGGGGCGGGGTATGGCTACACCTTC. The encoded protein is CASSHETGAGYGYTF. The V call is TRBV5-4, the J call TRBJ1-2; TRBD1 agrees at 7 bases. Germline V gives CDR1 SGHNT, CDR2 YYREEE (reference sequence). Trimming took 4 bases from V and 5 from J; bases not matched to a gene: 11. There are 15 residues in the CDR3.

The CDR3 loop is CASSDLRGGATGELFF. CDR3 coding DNA: TGTGCCAGCAGTGACTTGAGGGGGGGGGCCACCGGGGAGCTGTTTTTT. The chain has TRBV6-4 and TRBJ2-2, with D possibly being TRBD2 (7 bases). The V gene's germline CDR1 is MRHNA and CDR2 SNTAGT. The CDR3 sequence is 16 residues long. The V and J ends lost 1 base and 4 bases respectively, with 13 bases between them.

The genes are TRBV7-9 and TRBJ2-7, with 9 bases fitting TRBD1. The germline gives CDR1 SEHNR, CDR2 FQNEAQ (reference sequence). The CDR3 loop spans 15 amino acids. With V trimmed by 5 bases and J by 4 bases, 9 bases remained unmatched. CDR3: CASSGPGQGPYEQYF. CDR3 sequence (DNA): TGTGCCAGCAGCGGACCGGGACAGGGTCCGTACGAGCAGTACTTC.

This clone was seen once. The chain has TRBV28 and TRBJ2-7; 7 bases fit TRBD2. Germline V lookup: CDR1 MDHEN, CDR2 SYDVKM. Germline trimming cut 5 bases from V and 0 bases from J; bases unmatched to any gene: 16. The CDR3 length is 18 residues. CDR3 DNA: TGTGCCAGCAGTCCACCCCCTTGGGAGGGCCCTGTCTCCTACGAGCAGTACTTC. This encodes CASSPPPWEGPVSYEQYF.

This clone is a singleton in its sample. The chain carries TRBV21-1 and TRBJ1-5; TRBD1, the table's D call, lacks a check against the DNA. TRBV21-1 is designated a pseudogene. The CDR3 covers 19 residues. The CDR3 loop reads CASSKPTDRVERSNQPQHF. The CDR3 DNA follows: TGTGCCAGCAGCAAGCCTACGGACAGGGTAGAGAGGAGCAATCAGCCCCAGCATTTT.

The V call is TRBV5-5, the J call TRBJ1-1; 10 bases fit TRBD1. V shed 4 bases, J shed 6 bases, and the junction held 6 bases outside the gene matches. This CDR3 has 14 amino acids. Germline V gives CDR1 SGHKS, CDR2 YYEKEE (reference sequence). The CDR3 here is CASSGDRGFSEAFF. DNA of the CDR3: TGTGCCAGCAGCGGGGACAGGGGCTTCTCTGAAGCTTTCTTT.

This rearrangement joins TRBV6-1 to TRBJ2-5; D possibly corresponds to TRBD1 (5 bases). This CDR3 comprises 13 residues. V was clipped by 8 bases and J by 2 bases, with 12 bases between them. Germline-derived CDR1 and CDR2 are MNHNS and SASEGT. The CDR3 loop reads CASFGHTQETQYF. Written as DNA, the CDR3 is TGTGCCAGCTTTGGACATACACAAGAGACCCAGTACTTC.

The CDR3 protein is CASSPRDTTGEQYF. CDR3 bases: TGTGCCAGCAGCCCCCGGGACACCACGGGAGAGCAGTACTTC. V and J are TRBV5-4 and TRBJ2-7, with D perhaps TRBD1 (6 bases). The CDR3 runs to 14 residues. V was shortened by 4 bases and J by 7 bases, with 18 bases between the two germline ends. CDR1 and CDR2 from the germline V gene are SGHNT and YYREEE (reference sequence). Based on the CDR3 plus reference TRBV5-4 and TRBJ2-7, the full variable domain is ETGVTQSPTHLIKTRGQQVTLRCSSQSGHNTVSWYQQALGQGPQFIFQYYREEENGRGNFPPRFSGLQFPNYSSELNVNALELDDSALYLCASSPRDTTGEQYFGPGTRLTVT.

Worth noting for this clone: At the DNA level, this CDR3 is encoded by other sequences in the same sample as well. The genes are TRBV7-7 and TRBJ2-5, with D perhaps TRBD1 (5 bases). The CDR3 totals 15 residues. With 6 bases removed from V and 2 bases from J, the gap between germline ends came to 16 bases. The germline V gene has CDR1 SSHAT and CDR2 FNYEAQ (reference sequence). The CDR3 reads CASSRNQAGQETQYF. CDR3 in DNA: TGTGCCAGCAGTCGTAACCAGGCAGGGCAAGAGACCCAGTACTTC. The full variable domain, in which reference TRBV7-7 and TRBJ2-5 provide the parts outside the CDR3, is GAGVSQSPRYKVTKRGQDVTLRCDPISSHATLYWYQQALGQGPEFLTYFNYEAQPDKSGLPSDRFSAERPEGSISTLTIQRTEQRDSAMYRCASSRNQAGQETQYFGPGTRLLVL.

This chain connects TRBV28 to TRBJ1-5; 10 positions match TRBD1. CDR3 length: 17 amino acids. In germline, CDR1 is MDHEN, CDR2 SYDVKM. With V trimmed by 5 bases and J by 2 bases, 9 bases remained unmatched. In DNA, the CDR3 is TGTGCCAGCAGTAAATTATTGGACAGGGGGGGCAATCAGCCCCAGCATTTT. Protein: CASSKLLDRGGNQPQHF. Full variable domain (rest looked up from reference TRBV28 and TRBJ1-5): DVKVTQSSRYLVKRTGEKVFLECVQDMDHENMFWYRQDPGLGLRLIYFSYDVKMKEKGDIPEGYSVSREKKERFSLILESASTNQTSMYLCASSKLLDRGGNQPQHFGDGTRLSIL.

The V gene is TRBV4-1, the J gene TRBJ1-3; no firm D call. Trimming left V 1 base short and J 0 bases short, with 10 bases between. This CDR3 region has 16 residues. Germline-derived CDR1 and CDR2 are MGHRA and YSYEKL. The CDR3 loop reads CASSQGPAVSGNTIYF. CDR3 sequence (DNA): TGCGCCAGCAGCCAAGGTCCCGCAGTCTCTGGAAACACCATATATTTT.

With regard to this clone: The same CDR3 is also encoded by other DNA sequences in this sample. The chain couples TRBV9 to TRBJ2-2; D is ambiguous. CDR1 is SGDLS and CDR2 is YYNGEE in the germline V gene. This CDR3 comprises 13 residues. Trimming stripped 0 bases from V and 5 bases from J, with 5 bases between. The CDR3 spells CASSVGLTGELFF. CDR3 in DNA: TGTGCCAGCAGCGTAGGACTTACCGGGGAGCTGTTTTTT.

The V call is TRBV9, the J call TRBJ2-7, with 8 bases matching TRBD2. J gave up 5 bases and V 7 bases, and 14 bases lay outside the gene matches. This CDR3 comprises 15 residues. Germline CDR1 and CDR2: SGDLS and YYNGEE. DNA for the CDR3: TGTGCCAGCGGACGGGGAAGCGGGAGTATACACGAGCAGTACTTC. This codes for CASGRGSGSIHEQYF. The full variable domain, with the rest looked up from reference TRBV9 and TRBJ2-7, is DSGVTQTPKHLITATGQRVTLRCSPRSGDLSVYWYQQSLDQGLQFLIQYYNGEERAKGNILERFSAQQFPDLHSELNLSSLELGDSALYFCASGRGSGSIHEQYFGPGTRLTVT.

The V and J genes are TRBV7-2 and TRBJ2-1, with a weak D call TRBD2 (7 bases). The germline gives CDR1 SGHTA, CDR2 FQGNSA. V was pared by 1 base and J by 2 bases, with 9 bases between. The CDR3 contains 15 residues. Here the CDR3 reads CASSLGGGPYNEQFF. The CDR3 coding sequence is TGTGCCAGCAGCTTAGGGGGGGGGCCCTACAATGAGCAGTTCTTC.

This clone has a single count. V is TRBV10-3 and J is TRBJ2-7, with D uncertain. CDR1 ENHRY and CDR2 SYGVKD come from the germline V gene. The CDR3 totals 11 residues. Trimming pared 5 bases from V and 7 bases from J, leaving 9 bases between. The CDR3 nucleotides read TGTGCCATCAGTTTAATGTCGGAGCAGTACTTC. It specifies CAISLMSEQYF.

This clone was seen a handful of times. The CDR3 here is CASRPGTGSFQETQYF. CDR3 in DNA: TGTGCCAGCAGGCCCGGGACTGGTTCTTTCCAAGAGACCCAGTACTTC. The chain combines TRBV11-1 with TRBJ2-5, with D maybe TRBD2 (6 bases). CDR1 and CDR2 (germline): SGHAT, FQDESV (reference sequence). V lost 6 bases to trimming and J lost 1 base, with 18 bases between them. This CDR3 has 16 amino acids.

The V and J genes are TRBV28 and TRBJ1-2; 8 nucleotides agree with TRBD1. With V trimmed by 4 bases and J by 1 base, 11 bases remained unmatched. The CDR3 runs to 17 residues. Germline V lookup: CDR1 MDHEN, CDR2 SYDVKM. The CDR3 nucleotides are TGTGCCAGCAGTTCCGGACAGGGATTCCGGGTTAACTATGGCTACACCTTC. This encodes CASSSGQGFRVNYGYTF.

This clone appeared a few times. The chain couples TRBV27 to TRBJ1-6; a possible D gene is TRBD1 (6 bases). Germline V lookup: CDR1 MNHEY, CDR2 SMNVEV (reference sequence). The germline V and J ends were trimmed by 3 bases and 10 bases, with 10 bases remaining between them. The CDR3 extends over 13 amino acids. The CDR3 reads CASSFQTGSPLHF. The CDR3 DNA reads as TGTGCCAGCAGTTTTCAGACAGGCTCACCCCTCCACTTT.

The CDR3 region has the DNA TGCGCCAGCAGCCAAGAACCCCATCCCACAGGTACCGAAGCTTTCTTT. Protein sequence: CASSQEPHPTGTEAFF. The V gene is TRBV4-3, the J gene TRBJ1-1; possibly TRBD1 for D (5 bases). Germline-derived CDR1 and CDR2 are LGHNA and YSLEER. The CDR3 has 16 amino acids. Trimming stripped 0 bases from V and 8 bases from J, with 19 bases between.

The chain links TRBV6-5 to TRBJ1-1; D is undetermined. Germline V CDR1 and CDR2: MNHEY, SVGAGI. Trimming pared 6 bases from V and 7 bases from J, leaving 12 bases between. There are 12 residues in the CDR3. CDR3 DNA: TGTGCCAGCAGCAACGGACGGGGTGAAGCTTTCTTT. It is translated as CASSNGRGEAFF.

V usage is TRBV7-3 and J usage is TRBJ2-3; TRBD2 aligns across 9 bases. Per the germline V gene, CDR1 is SGHTA and CDR2 is FQGTGA. The V gene end was trimmed by 2 bases and the J gene end by 6 bases; junction bases not matched to a gene: 12. This CDR3 is 17 amino acids long. CDR3 region: CASSLPVGGGAVDTQYF. CDR3 DNA sequence: TGTGCCAGCAGCTTACCTGTTGGCGGGGGGGCTGTGGATACGCAGTATTTT.